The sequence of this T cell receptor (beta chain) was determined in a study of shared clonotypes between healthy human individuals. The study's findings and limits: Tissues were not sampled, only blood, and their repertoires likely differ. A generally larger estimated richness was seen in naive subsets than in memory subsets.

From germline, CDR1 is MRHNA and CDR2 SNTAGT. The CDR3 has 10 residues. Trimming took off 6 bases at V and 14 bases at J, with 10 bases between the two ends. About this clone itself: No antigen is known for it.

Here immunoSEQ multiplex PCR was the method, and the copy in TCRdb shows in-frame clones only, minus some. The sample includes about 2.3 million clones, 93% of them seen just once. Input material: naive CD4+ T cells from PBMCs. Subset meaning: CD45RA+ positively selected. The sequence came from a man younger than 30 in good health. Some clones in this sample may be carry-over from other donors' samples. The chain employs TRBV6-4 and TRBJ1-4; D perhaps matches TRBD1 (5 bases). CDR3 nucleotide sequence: TGTGCCAGCAGGGGACCCCCGCTGTTTTTT. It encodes CASRGPPLFF.